This entry lists 15 T cell receptor beta chains sequenced from one sample in a study of blood T cells in healthy people across ages. Through a sample-barcoded 5' primer and a J-beta primer mix, a second PCR was run for 7 to 11 cycles. TCRdb reprocessed the 5' RACE reads via MiXCR and lists one record per CDR3 protein. The sample has about 1.6 million distinct CDR3 sequences, roughly a third seen once. The sample was blood. The receptors originated from a woman aged 25 to 39 in good health.

The J gene is TRBJ2-5, the V gene TRBV11-2; 10 positions agree with TRBD2. CDR1 is SGHAT, CDR2 FQNNGV, per germline. J was trimmed by 6 bases and V by 1 base; bases with no gene match: 8. The CDR3 runs 16 residues. DNA of the CDR3: TGTGCCAGCAGCTTAGCTGGTCTAGCGGGAGATCAGACCCAGTACTTC. Translating it yields CASSLAGLAGDQTQYF.

This clonotype was counted only a few times. The chain carries TRBV28 and TRBJ2-7, with D tentatively TRBD2 (5 bases). V lost 7 bases and J lost 7, with 26 bases in between. The germline V gene encodes CDR1 MDHEN and CDR2 SYDVKM. This CDR3 contains 16 residues. The DNA for the CDR3 is TGTGCCAGCACCCCCGCGGGCGCGGAACGTTTCCTGGAGCAGTACTTC. Its translation is CASTPAGAERFLEQYF.

This clonotype occurred a few times. This chain joins TRBV12-3 or TRBV12-4 and TRBJ2-3; D uncertain. The V gene lost 6 bases and the J gene lost 6 bases, with 16 bases spanning the gap. The CDR3 consists of 14 residues. CDR3 DNA: TGTGCCAGCAGGGAAAATGCTAACGCCGATACGCAGTATTTT. Protein product: CASRENANADTQYF.

This clonotype came up a few times. The genes are TRBV20-1 and TRBJ2-7; the D is unclear. The V gene lost 0 bases and the J gene lost 2 bases, with 14 bases spanning the gap. Germline V lookup: CDR1 DFQATT, CDR2 SNEGSKA (reference sequence). The CDR3 consists of 15 residues. CDR3 coding DNA: TGCAGTGCTAGAGATGTCACAGTCCTCACCTACGAGCAGTACTTC. It encodes CSARDVTVLTYEQYF.

V gene TRBV5-5 combines with J gene TRBJ2-1; D call uncertain. Germline CDR1 reads SGHKS; CDR2 reads YYEKEE (reference sequence). With 1 base removed from V and 8 bases from J, the gap between germline ends came to 10 bases. CDR3 length: 13 amino acids. CDR3 nucleotides: TGTGCCAGCAGCTTGTATCCAACGGATGAGCAGTTCTTC. As protein: CASSLYPTDEQFF.

This clonotype was found a few times. This chain connects TRBV4-1 to TRBJ1-1; no reliable D call. CDR3 length equals 15 residues. The ends were cut back, 0 bases at V and 5 bases at J, with 13 bases in the middle. CDR1 MGHRA and CDR2 YSYEKL come from the germline V gene. CDR3 amino acids: CASSQDPGLGTEAFF. In DNA form, the CDR3 reads TGCGCCAGCAGCCAAGATCCTGGGCTGGGAACTGAAGCTTTCTTT.

The sample holds a few counts of this clonotype. The chain links TRBV7-9 to TRBJ2-5, with D unresolved. CDR1 and CDR2 (germline): SEHNR, FQNEAQ (reference sequence). V was cut by 0 bases and J by 6 bases, with 5 bases left in between. This CDR3 is 12 amino acids long. CDR3 amino acids: CASSLAKKTQYF. The CDR3 bases are TGTGCCAGCAGCTTAGCGAAAAAGACCCAGTACTTC.

The rearrangement links TRBV2 to TRBJ2-1, with D possibly being TRBD2 (6 bases). CDR1 SNHLY and CDR2 FYNNEI come from the germline V gene. The CDR3 has 16 residues. Between the trimmed V and J ends, which lost 3 bases and 4 bases, there was a span of 16 bases. The CDR3 spells CASSDPGVAVYNEQFF. CDR3 coding DNA: TGTGCCAGCAGTGACCCCGGGGTAGCGGTTTACAATGAGCAGTTCTTC.

The rearrangement joins TRBV7-2 to TRBJ2-1; D might be TRBD1 or TRBD2, each matching 6 bases. The CDR3 contains 13 residues. Germline V CDR1 and CDR2: SGHTA, FQGNSA. V lost 5 bases, J lost 10 bases, and 15 bases lay in between. The CDR3 coding sequence is TGTGCCAGCAGCCGGATCGGGGGCGGAGAGCAGTTCTTC. Protein: CASSRIGGGEQFF.

This chain links TRBV21-1 with TRBJ1-6. TRBV21-1 is described as a pseudogene. This CDR3 has 16 residues. The CDR3: CASSFQLDSYNSPLHF. The DNA for the CDR3 is TGTGCCAGCAGCTTCCAGTTAGACTCCTATAATTCACCCCTCCACTTT.

The chain is built from TRBV29-1 and TRBJ2-2; 14 bases map to TRBD2. CDR3 length: 16 residues. Trimming removed 5 bases from V and 4 bases from J; junction bases left unmatched: 6. From germline, CDR1 is SQVTM and CDR2 ANQGSEA. This CDR3 is CSVTGTSGGSTGELFF. The DNA of the CDR3 is TGCAGCGTTACCGGGACTAGCGGGGGATCCACCGGGGAGCTGTTTTTT.

V and J are TRBV15 and TRBJ1-1; unclear D gene. CDR1 is LNHNV and CDR2 is YYDKDF in the germline V gene (reference sequence). Trimming cost V 5 bases and J 0 bases, with 10 bases left between them. The CDR3 has 14 residues. In nucleotides, the CDR3 is TGTGCCACCAGCGGTGGTCGAATGAACACTGAAGCTTTCTTT. Its translation: CATSGGRMNTEAFF.

J is TRBJ2-7 and V is TRBV27, with TRBD2 matching 13 bases. V shed 5 bases and J 7 bases; nucleotides not matched to a gene: 8. There are 15 residues in the CDR3. CDR1 MNHEY and CDR2 SMNVEV come from the germline V gene (reference sequence). The CDR3 coding sequence is TGTGCCAGCAGTGACCGACTAGCGGGAGGTCAGGAGCAGTACTTC. Its protein is CASSDRLAGGQEQYF.

This chain connects TRBV7-9 to TRBJ2-2; D possibly corresponds to TRBD1 (6 bases). Per the germline V gene, CDR1 is SEHNR and CDR2 is FQNEAQ (reference sequence). The CDR3 spans 15 residues. Trimming took off 5 bases at V and 4 bases at J, with 14 bases between the two ends. Here the CDR3 reads CASSPTGKGTGELFF. The CDR3 DNA sequence: TGTGCCAGCAGCCCTACAGGGAAGGGCACCGGGGAGCTGTTTTTT.

This clonotype has just a few counts. The chain carries TRBV30 and TRBJ2-3, with a possible D match to TRBD2 (5 bases). The CDR3 loop spans 14 amino acids. The ends were cut back, 5 bases at V and 6 bases at J, with 18 bases in the middle. Germline V gene lookup returns CDR1 GTSNPN and CDR2 SVGIG (reference sequence). The CDR3 region has the DNA TGTGCCTGGGAGACTACGAATACCCCTGATACGCAGTATTTT. It codes for CAWETTNTPDTQYF.